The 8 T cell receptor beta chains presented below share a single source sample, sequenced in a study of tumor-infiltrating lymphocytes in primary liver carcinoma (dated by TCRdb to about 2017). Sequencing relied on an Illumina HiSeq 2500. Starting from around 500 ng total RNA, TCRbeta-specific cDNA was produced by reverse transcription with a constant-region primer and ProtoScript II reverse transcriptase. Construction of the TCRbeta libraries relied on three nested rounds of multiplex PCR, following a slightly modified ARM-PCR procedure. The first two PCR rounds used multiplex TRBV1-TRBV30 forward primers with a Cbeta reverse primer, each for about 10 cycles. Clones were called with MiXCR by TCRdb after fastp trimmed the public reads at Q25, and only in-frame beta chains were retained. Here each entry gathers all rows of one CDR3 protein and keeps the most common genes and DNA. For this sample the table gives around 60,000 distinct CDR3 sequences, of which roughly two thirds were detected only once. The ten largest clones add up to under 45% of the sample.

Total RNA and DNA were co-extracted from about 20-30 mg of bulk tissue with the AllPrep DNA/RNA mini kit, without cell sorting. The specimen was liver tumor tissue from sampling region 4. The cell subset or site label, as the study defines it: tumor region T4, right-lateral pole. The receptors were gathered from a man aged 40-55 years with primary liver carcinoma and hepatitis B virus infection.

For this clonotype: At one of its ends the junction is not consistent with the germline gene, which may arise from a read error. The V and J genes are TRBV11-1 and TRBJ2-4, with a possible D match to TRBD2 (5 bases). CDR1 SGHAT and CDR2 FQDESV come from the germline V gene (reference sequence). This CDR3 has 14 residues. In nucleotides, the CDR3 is TGTGCCAGCAGCCAGACCCTAGCCAAAGACATTAAGTACTTC. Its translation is CASSQTLAKDIKYF.

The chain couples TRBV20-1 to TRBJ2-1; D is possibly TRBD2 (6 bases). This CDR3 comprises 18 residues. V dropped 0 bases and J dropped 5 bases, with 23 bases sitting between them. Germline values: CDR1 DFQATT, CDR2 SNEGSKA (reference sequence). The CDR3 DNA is TGCAGTGCTAGAGATCTATTCCAGCTCAGCGGGTACCACAATGAGCAGTTCTTC. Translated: CSARDLFQLSGYHNEQFF.

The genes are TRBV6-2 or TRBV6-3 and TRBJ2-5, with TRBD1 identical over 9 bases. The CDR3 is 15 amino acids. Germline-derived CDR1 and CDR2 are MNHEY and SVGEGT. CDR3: CDCRLRTGAGETQYF. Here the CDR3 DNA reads TGTGACTGCAGACTTCGGACAGGGGCCGGAGAGACCCAGTACTTC.

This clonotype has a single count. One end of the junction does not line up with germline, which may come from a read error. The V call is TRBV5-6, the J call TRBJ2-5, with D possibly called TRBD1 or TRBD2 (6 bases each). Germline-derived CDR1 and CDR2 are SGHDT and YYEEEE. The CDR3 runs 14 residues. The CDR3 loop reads CVSSFSGAGETQYF. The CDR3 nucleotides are TGTGTCAGCAGTTTTTCGGGGGCGGGAGAGACCCAGTACTTC.

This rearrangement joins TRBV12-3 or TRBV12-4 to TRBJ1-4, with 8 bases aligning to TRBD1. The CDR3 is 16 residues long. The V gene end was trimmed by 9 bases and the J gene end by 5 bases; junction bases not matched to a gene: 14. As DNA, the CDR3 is TGTGCCAGGGGTCTACAGGGGGAACGCGTGAATGAAAAACTGTTTTTT. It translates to CARGLQGERVNEKLFF.

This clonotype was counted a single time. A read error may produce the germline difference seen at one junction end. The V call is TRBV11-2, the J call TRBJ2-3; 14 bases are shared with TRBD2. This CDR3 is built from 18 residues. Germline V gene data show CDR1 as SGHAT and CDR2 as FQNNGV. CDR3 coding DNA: TGCGCCAGCAGCTTAGGAGGGACTAGCGGGAGTGCCGAAGATACACAGTATTTT. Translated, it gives CASSLGGTSGSAEDTQYF.

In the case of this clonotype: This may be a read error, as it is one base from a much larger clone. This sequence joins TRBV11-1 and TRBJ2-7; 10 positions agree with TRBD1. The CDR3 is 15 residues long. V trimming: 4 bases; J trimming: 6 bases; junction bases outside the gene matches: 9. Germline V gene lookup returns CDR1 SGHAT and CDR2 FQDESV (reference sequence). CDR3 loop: CASSSVGTGDAEQYF. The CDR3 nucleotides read TGTGCCAGCAGCTCCGTCGGGACAGGGGATGCCGAGCAGTACTTC.

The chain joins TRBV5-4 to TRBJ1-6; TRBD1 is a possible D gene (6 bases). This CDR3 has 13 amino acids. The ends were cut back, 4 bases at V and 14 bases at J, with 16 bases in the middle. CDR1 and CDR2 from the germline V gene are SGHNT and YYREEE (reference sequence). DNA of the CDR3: TGTGCCAGCAGCAAAGAACCGGAGGGGGCCCTCCACTTT. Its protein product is CASSKEPEGALHF.